This T cell receptor beta chain was recovered during a study of shared clonotypes between healthy human individuals. Study results and limitations: Rarefaction analysis demonstrated incomplete sorted-subset sequencing notwithstanding large depth. As a rule, naive subsets had a larger estimated richness than memory subsets.

In regard to this clone: The antigen remains unidentified.

This CDR3 region has 16 residues. Germline CDR1 is LNHDA and CDR2 is SQIVND (reference sequence). J gave up 3 bases and V 5 bases, and 8 bases lay outside the gene matches. The authors divided CD4+ cells into CD45RA+ naive and CD45RA-negative memory subsets. Assay execution took place at the deep level. Clones were read by immunoSEQ multiplex PCR, and TCRdb kept only the in-frame ones, dropping some. The sample has around 1,100,000 clones, roughly 80% seen once; the top ten hold about 0.89%. Sequences were obtained from memory CD4+ T cells from PBMCs. Subset in this sample: CD45RA-negative fraction. The TCR sequence derives from a young man in good health. Some clones in this sample may be carry-over from other donors' samples. This chain connects TRBV19 to TRBJ2-7, with 12 bases that match TRBD2. CDR3: CASSAETSGRFYEQYF. The CDR3 DNA follows: TGTGCCAGTAGTGCCGAGACTAGCGGGAGATTCTACGAGCAGTACTTC.